This T cell receptor (beta chain) was recovered during a study of shared clonotypes between healthy human individuals. Study-wide background: Each donor's CD4 naive and CD4 memory cells filled three plates apiece, CD8 naive two, and CD8 memory one.

Study outcomes and limitations: Clonotype sharing across four donors was observed for 4% to 6.5% of naive CD4 clonotypes.

Assay: immunoSEQ multiplex PCR; the TCRdb copy retains only in-frame clones and omits some. The sample has 2 million to 3 million clones; roughly 93% are singletons. Points on this clone: Its antigen is undetermined. Other nucleotide sequences from this sample produce the same CDR3.

The CDR3 is 13 residues long. Trimming pared 2 bases from V and 4 bases from J, leaving 9 bases between. The germline V gene has CDR1 KGHSH and CDR2 LQKENI. The specimen was naive CD4+ T cells from PBMCs. Subset denoted: CD45RA+ positively selected. The source of this sequence is a man aged 18-30 years in good health. Some clones in this sample may be carry-over from other donors' samples. The rearrangement joins TRBV18 to TRBJ2-7; maybe TRBD1 (6 bases). The CDR3 protein is CASSPGTTYEQYF. The CDR3 bases are TGTGCCAGCTCACCAGGGACAACGTACGAGCAGTACTTC.